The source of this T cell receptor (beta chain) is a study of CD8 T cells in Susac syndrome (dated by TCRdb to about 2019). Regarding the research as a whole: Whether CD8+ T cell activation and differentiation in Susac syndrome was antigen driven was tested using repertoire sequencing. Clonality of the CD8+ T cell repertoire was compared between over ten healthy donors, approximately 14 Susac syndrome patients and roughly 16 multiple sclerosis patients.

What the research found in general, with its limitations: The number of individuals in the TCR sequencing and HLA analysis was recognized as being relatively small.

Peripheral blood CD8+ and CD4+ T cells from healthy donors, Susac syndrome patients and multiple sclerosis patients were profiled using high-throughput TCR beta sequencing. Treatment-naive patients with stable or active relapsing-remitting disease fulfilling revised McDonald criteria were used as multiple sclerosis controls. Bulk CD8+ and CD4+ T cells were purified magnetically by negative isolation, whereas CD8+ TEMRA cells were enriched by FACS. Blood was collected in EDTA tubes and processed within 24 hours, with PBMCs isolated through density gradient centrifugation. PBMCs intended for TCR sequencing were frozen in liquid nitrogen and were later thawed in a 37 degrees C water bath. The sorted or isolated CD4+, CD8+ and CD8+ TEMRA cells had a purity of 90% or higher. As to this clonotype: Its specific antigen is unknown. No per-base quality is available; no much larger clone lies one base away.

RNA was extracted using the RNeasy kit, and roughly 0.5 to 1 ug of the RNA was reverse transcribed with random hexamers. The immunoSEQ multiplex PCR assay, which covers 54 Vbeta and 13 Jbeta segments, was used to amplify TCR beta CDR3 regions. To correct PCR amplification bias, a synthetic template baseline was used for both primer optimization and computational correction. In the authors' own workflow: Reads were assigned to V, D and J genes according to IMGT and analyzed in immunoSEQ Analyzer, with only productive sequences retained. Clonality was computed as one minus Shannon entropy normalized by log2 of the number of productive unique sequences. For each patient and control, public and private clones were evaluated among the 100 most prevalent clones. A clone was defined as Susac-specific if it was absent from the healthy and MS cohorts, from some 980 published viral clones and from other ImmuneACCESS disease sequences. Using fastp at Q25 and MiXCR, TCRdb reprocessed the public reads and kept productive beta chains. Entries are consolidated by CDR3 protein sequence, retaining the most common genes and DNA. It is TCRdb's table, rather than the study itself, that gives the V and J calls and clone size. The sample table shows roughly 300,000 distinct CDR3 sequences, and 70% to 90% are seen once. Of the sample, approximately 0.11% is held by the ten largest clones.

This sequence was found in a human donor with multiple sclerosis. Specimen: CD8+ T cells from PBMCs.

The CDR3 reads as follows: CASSVFGGDTGELFF. The sequenced DNA: TGTGCCAGCAGCGTGTTTGGGGGAGACACCGGGGAGCTGTTTTTT. The chain employs TRBV9 and TRBJ2-2; the D assignment is uncertain and may be TRBD1 or TRBD2, with 5 bases supporting each. Sequences SGDLS (CDR1) and YYNGEE (CDR2) are obtained from the germline V gene. From the cysteine through the phenylalanine, the CDR3 covers 15 amino acids. Only CDR3 DNA remains: 45 bases, in frame from the first base. V is reduced by 2 bases and J by 3 bases, leaving a spacing of 11 bases between them.